The next 9 T cell receptor beta chains were all read from a single sample in a study of T cells in localized non-small cell lung cancer. Assay: immunoSEQ multiplex PCR; the TCRdb copy retains only in-frame clones and omits some. The data hold approximately 29,000 clones, with around 80% observed a single time. Sequenced material: peripheral blood, taken before any cancer treatment. Receptor source: a male donor aged 60 or over with stage II squamous cell lung carcinoma.

This clone was recorded a few times. This rearrangement joins TRBV6-5 to TRBJ1-5; tentatively, D is TRBD1 (5 bases). Germline V gene lookup returns CDR1 MNHEY and CDR2 SVGAGI. The V gene lost 0 bases and the J gene lost 2 bases, with 11 bases spanning the gap. The CDR3 has 16 residues. The CDR3 DNA follows: TGTGCCAGCAGTTACTCCAGGCAGGGAGGCAATCAGCCCCAGCATTTT. It yields the protein CASSYSRQGGNQPQHF.

In its sample, this clone was seen a few times. The genes are TRBV5-5 and TRBJ1-4; tentative D call: TRBD1 (5 bases). Germline V gives CDR1 SGHKS, CDR2 YYEKEE (reference sequence). V was cut by 5 bases and J by 2 bases, with 13 bases left in between. The CDR3 length is 15 residues. CDR3 DNA: TGTGCCAGCAGGCCGACGACAGAGACTAATGAAAAACTGTTTTTT. The encoded protein is CASRPTTETNEKLFF.

The sample holds a few counts of this clone. V is TRBV20-1 and J is TRBJ2-1; D not certain. The V gene lost 4 bases and the J gene lost 15 bases, with 16 bases spanning the gap. Germline values: CDR1 DFQATT, CDR2 SNEGSKA (reference sequence). The CDR3 totals 11 residues. The CDR3 spells CSATHRFDRFF. The CDR3 DNA follows: TGCAGTGCTACACACCGTTTTGATAGGTTCTTC.

The chain joins TRBV11-2 to TRBJ2-3; 11 nucleotides line up with TRBD2. Losses at the gene ends were 1 base for V and 5 bases for J; bases not matched to a gene: 14. Per the germline V gene, CDR1 is SGHAT and CDR2 is FQNNGV. The CDR3 covers 19 residues. CDR3 amino acids: CASSLVGLAGGGVRDTQYF. CDR3 DNA: TGTGCCAGCAGCTTAGTAGGGCTAGCGGGAGGTGGGGTGAGAGATACGCAGTATTTT.

The rearrangement uses TRBV4-2 and TRBJ2-1; D could derive from TRBD1 or TRBD2 (6 bases each). From germline, CDR1 is LGHNA and CDR2 YNFKEQ. This CDR3 has 19 residues. V gave up 7 bases and J gave up 0 bases, with 25 bases separating them. DNA for the CDR3: TGTGCCAGCACCGGCTCAGGGGCGGGGTTGGATAGCTCCTACAATGAGCAGTTCTTC. Residues: CASTGSGAGLDSSYNEQFF.

The chain recombines TRBV19 with TRBJ2-2; D perhaps matches TRBD1 (6 bases). The ends were cut back, 3 bases at V and 7 bases at J, with 15 bases in the middle. This CDR3 is built from 15 residues. The germline CDR1 and CDR2 sequences are LNHDA and SQIVND (reference sequence). CDR3 DNA sequence: TGTGCCAGTAGTATGTCAGGGGTTAGGAACGGGGAGCTGTTTTTT. This sequence encodes CASSMSGVRNGELFF.

The chain has TRBV4-2 and TRBJ2-5; D gene ambiguous. The CDR3 is 15 amino acids. The V gene lost 0 bases and the J gene lost 4 bases, with 12 bases spanning the gap. CDR1 is LGHNA and CDR2 is YNFKEQ in the germline V gene. The CDR3 loop is CASSQEKTPGETQYF. The CDR3 DNA sequence: TGTGCCAGCAGCCAAGAAAAGACTCCTGGAGAGACCCAGTACTTC.

The chain combines TRBV6-1 with TRBJ1-3; 8 bases are a match to TRBD1. This CDR3 is built from 16 residues. Trimming cost V 1 base and J 0 bases; bases outside gene matches: 2. Germline V gene data show CDR1 as MNHNS and CDR2 as SASEGT. CDR3 DNA: TGTGCCAGCAGTGAAGGGACAGGGAACTCTGGAAACACCATATATTTT. This sequence encodes CASSEGTGNSGNTIYF.

This sequence joins TRBV6-1 and TRBJ2-4; no definite D call. This CDR3 has 15 residues. V lost 2 bases to trimming and J lost 8 bases, with 16 bases between them. Germline CDR1 reads MNHNS; CDR2 reads SASEGT. CDR3 residues: CASSESSQNRYIQYF. The CDR3 nucleotides are TGTGCCAGCAGTGAAAGTAGCCAAAACCGGTACATTCAGTACTTC.